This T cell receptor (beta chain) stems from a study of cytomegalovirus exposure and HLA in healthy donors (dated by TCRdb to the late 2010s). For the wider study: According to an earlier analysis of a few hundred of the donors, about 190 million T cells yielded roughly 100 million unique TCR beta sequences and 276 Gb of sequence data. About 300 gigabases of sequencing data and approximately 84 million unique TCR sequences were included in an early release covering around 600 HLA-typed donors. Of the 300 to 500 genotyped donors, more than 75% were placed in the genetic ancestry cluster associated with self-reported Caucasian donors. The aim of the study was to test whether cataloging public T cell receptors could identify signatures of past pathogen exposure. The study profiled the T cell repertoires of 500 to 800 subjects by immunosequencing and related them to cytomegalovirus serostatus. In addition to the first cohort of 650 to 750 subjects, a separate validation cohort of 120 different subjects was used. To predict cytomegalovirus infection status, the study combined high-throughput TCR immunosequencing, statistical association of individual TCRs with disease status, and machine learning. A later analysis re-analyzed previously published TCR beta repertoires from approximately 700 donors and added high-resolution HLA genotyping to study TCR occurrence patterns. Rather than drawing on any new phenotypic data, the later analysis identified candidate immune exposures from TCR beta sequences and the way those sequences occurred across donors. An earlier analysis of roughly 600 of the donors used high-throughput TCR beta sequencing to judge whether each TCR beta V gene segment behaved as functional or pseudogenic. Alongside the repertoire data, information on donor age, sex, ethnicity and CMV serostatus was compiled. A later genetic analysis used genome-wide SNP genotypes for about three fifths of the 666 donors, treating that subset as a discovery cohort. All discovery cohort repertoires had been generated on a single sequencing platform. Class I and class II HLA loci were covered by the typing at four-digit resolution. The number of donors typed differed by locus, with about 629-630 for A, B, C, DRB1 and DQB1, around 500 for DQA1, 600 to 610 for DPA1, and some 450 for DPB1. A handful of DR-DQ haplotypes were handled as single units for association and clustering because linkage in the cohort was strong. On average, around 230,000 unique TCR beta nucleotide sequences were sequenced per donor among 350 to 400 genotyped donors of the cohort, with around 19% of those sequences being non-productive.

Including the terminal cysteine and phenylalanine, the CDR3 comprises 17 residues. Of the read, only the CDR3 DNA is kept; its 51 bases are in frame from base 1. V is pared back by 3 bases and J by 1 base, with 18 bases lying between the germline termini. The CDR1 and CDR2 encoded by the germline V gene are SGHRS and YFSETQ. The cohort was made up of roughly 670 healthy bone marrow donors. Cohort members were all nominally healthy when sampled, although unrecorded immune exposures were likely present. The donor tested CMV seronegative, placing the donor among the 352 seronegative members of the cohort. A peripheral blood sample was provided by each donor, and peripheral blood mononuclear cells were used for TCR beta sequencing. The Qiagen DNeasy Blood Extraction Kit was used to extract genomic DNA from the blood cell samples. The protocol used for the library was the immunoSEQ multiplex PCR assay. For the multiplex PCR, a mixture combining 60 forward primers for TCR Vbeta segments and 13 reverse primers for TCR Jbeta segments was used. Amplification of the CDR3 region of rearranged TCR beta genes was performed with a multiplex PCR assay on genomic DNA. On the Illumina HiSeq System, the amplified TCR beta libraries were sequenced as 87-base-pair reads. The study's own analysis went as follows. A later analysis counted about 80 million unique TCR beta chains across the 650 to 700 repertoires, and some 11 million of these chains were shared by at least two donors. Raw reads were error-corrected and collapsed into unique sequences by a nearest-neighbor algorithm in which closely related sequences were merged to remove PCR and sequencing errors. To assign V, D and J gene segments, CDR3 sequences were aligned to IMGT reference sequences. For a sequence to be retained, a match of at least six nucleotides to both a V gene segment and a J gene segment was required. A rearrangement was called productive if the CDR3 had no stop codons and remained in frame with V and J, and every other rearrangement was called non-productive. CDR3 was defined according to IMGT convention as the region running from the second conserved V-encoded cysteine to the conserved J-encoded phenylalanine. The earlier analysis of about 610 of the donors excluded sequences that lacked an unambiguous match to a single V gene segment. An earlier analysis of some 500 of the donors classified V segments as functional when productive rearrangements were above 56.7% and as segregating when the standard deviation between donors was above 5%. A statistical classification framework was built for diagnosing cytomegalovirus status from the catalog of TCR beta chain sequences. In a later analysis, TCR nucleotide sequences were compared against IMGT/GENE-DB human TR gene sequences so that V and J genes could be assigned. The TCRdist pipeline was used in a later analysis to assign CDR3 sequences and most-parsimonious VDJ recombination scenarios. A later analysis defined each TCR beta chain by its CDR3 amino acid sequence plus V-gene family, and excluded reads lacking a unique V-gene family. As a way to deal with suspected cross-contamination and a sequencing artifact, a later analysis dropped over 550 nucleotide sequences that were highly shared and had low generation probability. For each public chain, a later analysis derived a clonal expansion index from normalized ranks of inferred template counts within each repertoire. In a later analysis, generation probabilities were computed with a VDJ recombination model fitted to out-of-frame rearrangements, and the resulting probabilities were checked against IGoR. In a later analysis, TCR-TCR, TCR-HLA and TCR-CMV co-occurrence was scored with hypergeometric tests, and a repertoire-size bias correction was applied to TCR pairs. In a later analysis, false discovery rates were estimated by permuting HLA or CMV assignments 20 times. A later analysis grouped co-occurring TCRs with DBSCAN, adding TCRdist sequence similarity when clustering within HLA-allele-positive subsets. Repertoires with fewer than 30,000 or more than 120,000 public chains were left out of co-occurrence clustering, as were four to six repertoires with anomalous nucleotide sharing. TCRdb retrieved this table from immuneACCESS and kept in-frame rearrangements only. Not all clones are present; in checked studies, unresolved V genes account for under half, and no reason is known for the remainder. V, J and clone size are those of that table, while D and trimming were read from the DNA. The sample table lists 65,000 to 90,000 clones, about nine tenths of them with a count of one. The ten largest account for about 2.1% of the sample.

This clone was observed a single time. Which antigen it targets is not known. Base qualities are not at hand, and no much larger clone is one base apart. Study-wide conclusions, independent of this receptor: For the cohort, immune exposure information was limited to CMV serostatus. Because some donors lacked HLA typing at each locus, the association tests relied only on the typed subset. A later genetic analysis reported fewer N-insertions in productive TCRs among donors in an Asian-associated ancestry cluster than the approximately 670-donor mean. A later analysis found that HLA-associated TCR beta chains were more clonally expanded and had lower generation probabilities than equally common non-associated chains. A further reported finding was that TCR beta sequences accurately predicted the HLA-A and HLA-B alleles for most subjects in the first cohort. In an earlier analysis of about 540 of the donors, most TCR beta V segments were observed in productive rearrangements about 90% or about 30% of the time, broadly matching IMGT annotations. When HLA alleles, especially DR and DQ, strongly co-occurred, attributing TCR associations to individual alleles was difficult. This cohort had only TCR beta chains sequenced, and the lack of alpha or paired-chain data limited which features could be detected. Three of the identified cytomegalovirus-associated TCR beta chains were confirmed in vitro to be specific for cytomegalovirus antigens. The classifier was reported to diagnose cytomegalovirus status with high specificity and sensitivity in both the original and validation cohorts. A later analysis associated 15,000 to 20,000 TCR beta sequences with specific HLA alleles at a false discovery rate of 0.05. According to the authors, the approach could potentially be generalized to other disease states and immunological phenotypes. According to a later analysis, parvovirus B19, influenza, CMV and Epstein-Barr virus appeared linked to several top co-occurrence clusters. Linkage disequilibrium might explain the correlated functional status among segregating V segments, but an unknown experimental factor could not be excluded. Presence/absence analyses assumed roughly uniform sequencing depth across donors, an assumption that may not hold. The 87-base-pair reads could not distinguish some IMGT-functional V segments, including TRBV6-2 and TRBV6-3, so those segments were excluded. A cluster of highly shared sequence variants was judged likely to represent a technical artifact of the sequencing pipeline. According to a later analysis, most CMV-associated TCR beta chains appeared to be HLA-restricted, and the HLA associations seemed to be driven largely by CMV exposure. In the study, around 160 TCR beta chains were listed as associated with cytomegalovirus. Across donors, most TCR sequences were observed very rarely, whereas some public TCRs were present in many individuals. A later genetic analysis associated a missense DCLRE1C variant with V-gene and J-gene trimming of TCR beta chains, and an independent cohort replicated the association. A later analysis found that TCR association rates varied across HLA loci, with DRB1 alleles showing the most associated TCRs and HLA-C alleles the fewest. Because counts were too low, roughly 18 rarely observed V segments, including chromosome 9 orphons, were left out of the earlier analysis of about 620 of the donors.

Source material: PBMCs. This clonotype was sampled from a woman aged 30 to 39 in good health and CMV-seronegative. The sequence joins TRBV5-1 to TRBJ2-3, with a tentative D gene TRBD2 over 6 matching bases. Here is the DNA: TGCGCCAGCAGCTCTATCCCGGGGGACTTGGGCACAGATACGCAGTATTTT. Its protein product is CASSSIPGDLGTDTQYF.